This TCR beta chain was identified in a study of blood T cell repertoires in COVID-19. Original methodology: Reference gene primer amplification yielded estimated nucleated cell counts. Some clones are missing from TCRdb's copy, which holds only in-frame ones; the method was immunoSEQ multiplex PCR. From that table come the V and J calls and clone size; the DNA was used to work out D and trimming. The sample records 200,000 to 250,000 clones, over 80% being singletons. Enrolled during active infection, Seattle patients were then followed longitudinally. The ends lost 5 bases at V and 7 bases at J; junction bases unmatched: 9. The CDR3 runs to 16 residues. Germline lookup yields CDR1 MDHEN and CDR2 SYDVKM.

This receptor was taken from a woman under 40 with COVID-19, enrolled during active disease. Source material: peripheral blood. The gene calls are TRBV28 and TRBJ1-5; 12 positions match TRBD1. CDR3 in amino acids: CASSPVRDRGQQPQHF. The DNA for the CDR3 is TGTGCCAGCAGTCCGGTGCGGGACAGGGGGCAACAGCCCCAGCATTTT.